This T cell receptor (beta chain) was retrieved from a study of OX40 agonist ivuxolimab in advanced cancers. Sequenced by immunoSEQ multiplex PCR; TCRdb stores in-frame clones only, minus some. The table has around 76,000 clones, roughly 85% seen once; the top ten hold 0.5% to 0.7%. Germline V lookup: CDR1 LNHDA, CDR2 SQIVND (reference sequence). J gave up 3 bases and V 10 bases, and 5 bases lay outside the gene matches. The length of the CDR3 is 12 residues. The rearrangement uses TRBV19 and TRBJ2-7; 8 bases align to TRBD1. This sequence originates from an adult with an advanced solid tumor such as melanoma, head and neck, liver or kidney cancer. Specimen: CD4+ or CD8+ T cells sorted from blood, collected in a trial of the OX40 agonist ivuxolimab. The CDR3 spells CATGQGIYEQYF. DNA for the CDR3: TGTGCCACCGGACAGGGAATCTACGAGCAGTACTTC.